The 13 T cell receptor beta chains in this list originate from one sample, sequenced in a study of blood T cell repertoires in COVID-19. Clones were read by immunoSEQ multiplex PCR, and TCRdb kept only the in-frame ones, dropping some. The sample lists about 170,000 clones; almost 85% were seen once. Sequencing was carried out using peripheral blood. Source of these receptors: a man younger than 35 with active or convalescent COVID-19.

V and J are TRBV7-6 and TRBJ2-6; weak D call: TRBD1 (6 bases). Germline V lookup: CDR1 SGHVS, CDR2 FNYEAQ. The CDR3 contains 16 residues. V was cut by 5 bases and J by 1 base, with 12 bases left in between. CDR3 DNA: TGTGCCAGCAGCCCAAGCAGGGGATCTGGGGCCAACGTCCTGACTTTC. Its translation: CASSPSRGSGANVLTF.

This clone was recorded once. The chain combines TRBV6-2 or TRBV6-3 with TRBJ2-1, with TRBD2 matching over 10 bases. Germline V gene data show CDR1 as MNHEY and CDR2 as SVGEGT. The CDR3 is 15 residues long. V was pared by 2 bases and J by 8 bases, with 6 bases of the junction left unmatched. The CDR3 reads CASSYEAGGLDEQFF. CDR3 coding DNA: TGTGCCAGCAGTTACGAAGCGGGAGGGCTGGATGAGCAGTTCTTC.

The chain is built from TRBV27 and TRBJ1-6; D not certain. Germline V gene sequence: CDR1 MNHEY, CDR2 SMNVEV (reference sequence). Trimming pared 5 bases from V and 7 bases from J, leaving 12 bases between. CDR3 size: 14 residues. The DNA of the CDR3 is TGTGCCAGCAGTATCGACACGGTAAATTCACCCCTCCACTTT. Its translation: CASSIDTVNSPLHF.

The chain has TRBV27 and TRBJ1-1, with TRBD1 as a possible D gene (5 bases). Trimming took 2 bases from V and 0 from J, leaving 7 bases between them. The CDR3 is 14 amino acids. Looked up from germline, CDR1 is MNHEY and CDR2 is SMNVEV (reference sequence). This chain's CDR3 is CASSLEQVNTEAFF. The CDR3 DNA reads TGTGCCAGCAGTTTAGAACAGGTGAACACTGAAGCTTTCTTT.

This clone appeared a few times. The chain is built from TRBV7-2 and TRBJ2-7, with 8 bases identical to TRBD1. The trim removed 5 bases at V and 5 bases at J, leaving 5 bases unmatched. The CDR3 spans 13 residues. From germline, CDR1 is SGHTA and CDR2 FQGNSA. The chain's CDR3 is CASSPQTGDEQYF. CDR3 bases: TGTGCCAGCAGCCCACAGACAGGGGACGAGCAGTACTTC.

The gene calls are TRBV19 and TRBJ1-1, with 8 bases matching TRBD1. Trimming took 5 bases from V and 7 from J; bases not matched to a gene: 9. CDR3 length: 14 amino acids. Germline CDR1 and CDR2: LNHDA and SQIVND (reference sequence). The CDR3, as DNA: TGTGCCAGTAGTGTGGACAGGGACAAGTATGAAGCTTTCTTT. Translation gives CASSVDRDKYEAFF.

V is TRBV12-3 or TRBV12-4 and J is TRBJ1-1; D gene unclear. Trimming left V 4 bases short and J 8 bases short, with 11 bases between. The CDR3 covers 12 residues. This chain's CDR3 is CASSSIIKEAFF. For the CDR3, the DNA is TGTGCCAGCAGTTCCATCATCAAAGAAGCTTTCTTT.

The rearrangement links TRBV7-9 to TRBJ1-6, with D unclear. Looked up from germline, CDR1 is SEHNR and CDR2 is FQNEAQ (reference sequence). The V and J ends lost 5 bases and 6 bases respectively, with 8 bases between them. CDR3 length equals 13 residues. The CDR3, as DNA: TGTGCCAGCAGCCCCCCCTTTAATTCACCCCTCCACTTT. Its protein is CASSPPFNSPLHF.

V usage is TRBV27 and J usage is TRBJ1-2; a possible D gene is TRBD1 (5 bases). V was pared by 4 bases and J by 3 bases, with 27 bases between. Germline loops: CDR1 MNHEY, CDR2 SMNVEV (reference sequence). CDR3 length equals 19 residues. CDR3 sequence reads: CASSSRLLAGRRLYYGYTF. The DNA of the CDR3 is TGTGCCAGCAGTTCCCGCTTGTTGGCAGGGAGGAGGCTCTACTATGGCTACACCTTC.

This clone has a handful of counts. The chain recombines TRBV7-9 with TRBJ1-2, with D tentatively TRBD1 (5 bases). Trimming took off 5 bases at V and 0 bases at J, with 13 bases between the two ends. Germline CDR1 SEHNR, CDR2 FQNEAQ (reference sequence). The CDR3 length is 15 residues. The DNA for the CDR3 is TGTGCCAGCAGCCCCGCGGGGGTCCCTAACTATGGCTACACCTTC. It translates to CASSPAGVPNYGYTF. The full variable domain, in which reference TRBV7-9 and TRBJ1-2 provide the parts outside the CDR3, is DTGVSQNPRHKITKRGQNVTFRCDPISEHNRLYWYRQTLGQGPEFLTYFQNEAQLEKSRLLSDRFSAERPKGSFSTLEIQRTEQGDSAMYLCASSPAGVPNYGYTFGSGTRLTVV.

The chain couples TRBV30 to TRBJ2-7; TRBD2 agrees at 11 bases. J was trimmed by 5 bases and V by 3 bases; bases with no gene match: 6. The CDR3 spans 14 residues. Germline-derived CDR1 and CDR2 are GTSNPN and SVGIG (reference sequence). CDR3 coding DNA: TGTGCCTGGAGCGGCCTAGCGGGAGGCGACGAGCAGTACTTC. Its translation: CAWSGLAGGDEQYF.

The V and J genes are TRBV29-1 and TRBJ1-2; the D gene is possibly TRBD1 (5 bases). Germline V gene lookup returns CDR1 SQVTM and CDR2 ANQGSEA. V lost 4 bases, J lost 4 bases, and 7 bases lay in between. The CDR3 has 11 amino acids. The CDR3 loop reads CSVGGGYGYTF. The CDR3 nucleotides are TGCAGCGTTGGGGGGGGCTATGGCTACACCTTC.

The V call is TRBV9, the J call TRBJ1-3, with unresolved D. Germline-derived CDR1 and CDR2 are SGDLS and YYNGEE. V lost 0 bases and J 0 bases, leaving 13 bases between the germline ends. This CDR3 has 17 amino acids. CDR3 protein: CASSVGAATVSGNTIYF. The CDR3 DNA is TGTGCCAGCAGCGTAGGGGCAGCCACCGTCTCTGGAAACACCATATATTTT.